The 20 T cell receptor beta chains below all came from one sample that was sequenced in a study of CD8+ T cells in alopecia areata. RNA was extracted and reverse transcribed into cDNA as the sequencing template. Generated by immunoSEQ multiplex PCR, the TCRdb table keeps only in-frame clones and is missing some. The top ten clones hold roughly 0.47% of a sample with about 200,000 clones, 57% of them seen once. The sample in question was CD4+ T cells sorted from blood, obtained at week 0. The receptors originated from a human donor with alopecia areata.

V gene TRBV10-2 combines with J gene TRBJ1-5; possible D gene TRBD1, 6 bases. The CDR3 spans 13 residues. The ends were cut back, 8 bases at V and 7 bases at J, with 15 bases in the middle. The V gene's germline CDR1 is WSHSY and CDR2 SAAADI. In DNA form, the CDR3 reads TGCGCCAGCGGGGTACAGGGCGGGCAGCCCCAGCATTTT. This translates into CASGVQGGQPQHF.

This clone was detected only once. The chain uses TRBV6-5 and TRBJ1-6; 8 nucleotides align to TRBD1. The CDR3 sequence is 14 residues long. Losses at the gene ends were 2 bases for V and 10 bases for J; bases not matched to a gene: 4. Looked up from germline, CDR1 is MNHEY and CDR2 is SVGAGI. In DNA, the CDR3 is TGTGCCAGCAGTTACGAGGCAGGGGGCTCACCCCTCCACTTT. Residues: CASSYEAGGSPLHF.

Notes on this clone: This specimen includes other DNA sequences encoding the same CDR3. This CDR3 reads CASSVGTASTDTQYF. CDR3 coding DNA: TGTGCCAGCAGCGTAGGGACAGCAAGCACAGATACGCAGTATTTT. The chain couples TRBV9 to TRBJ2-3; D perhaps matches TRBD1 (6 bases). The ends were cut back, 0 bases at V and 0 bases at J, with 8 bases in the middle. The CDR3 is 15 amino acids. Germline V gene data show CDR1 as SGDLS and CDR2 as YYNGEE.

V is TRBV25-1 and J is TRBJ2-1, with D unclear. Germline loops: CDR1 MGHDK, CDR2 SYGVNS. The CDR3 runs 14 residues. Trimming took off 2 bases at V and 6 bases at J, with 11 bases between the two ends. For the CDR3, the DNA is TGTGCCAGCAGTGAAGGGTTGGTCGGCAATGAGCAGTTCTTC. Residues: CASSEGLVGNEQFF.

The chain has TRBV11-2 and TRBJ1-2, with no clear D. The V end was cut by 6 bases, the J end by 2 bases, with 19 bases between. This CDR3 has 16 amino acids. Germline lookup yields CDR1 SGHAT and CDR2 FQNNGV. CDR3 in DNA: TGTGCCAGCAGACGACTAGACGGAACTTTAAACTATGGCTACACCTTC. This translates into CASRRLDGTLNYGYTF.

The chain carries TRBV4-2 and TRBJ2-3, with 11 bases lining up with TRBD2. The CDR3 has 18 residues. V shed 2 bases, J shed 0 bases, and the junction held 7 bases outside the gene matches. Germline V gene data show CDR1 as LGHNA and CDR2 as YNFKEQ. The CDR3 spells CASSQQPGLAVSTDTQYF. CDR3 coding DNA: TGTGCCAGCAGCCAACAACCGGGACTAGCGGTCAGCACAGATACGCAGTATTTT.

This clone was seen only a few times. This chain joins TRBV6-1 and TRBJ1-1; 8 bases line up with TRBD1. The V and J ends lost 7 bases and 7 bases, in that order; junction bases with no gene match: 11. The CDR3 length is 14 residues. Germline CDR1 is MNHNS and CDR2 is SASEGT. CDR3 sequence: CASMGWQGAGEAFF. The CDR3 region has the DNA TGTGCCAGCATGGGGTGGCAGGGGGCAGGTGAAGCTTTCTTT.

The gene calls are TRBV30 and TRBJ1-4, with 8 bases aligning to TRBD1. Germline V lookup: CDR1 GTSNPN, CDR2 SVGIG (reference sequence). Trimming took 8 bases from V and 8 from J; bases not matched to a gene: 7. The CDR3 consists of 12 residues. The chain's CDR3 is CAIDRGYEKLFF. Written as DNA, the CDR3 is TGTGCCATAGACAGGGGTTACGAAAAACTGTTTTTT. Complete variable domain (other parts from reference TRBV30 and TRBJ1-4): SQTIHQWPATLVQPVGSPLSLECTVEGTSNPNLYWYRQAAGRGLQLLFYSVGIGQISSEVPQNLSASRPQDRQFILSSKKLLLSDSGFYLCAIDRGYEKLFFGSGTQLSVL.

The chain employs TRBV4-2 and TRBJ2-2; TRBD2 matches 8 bases. The CDR3 extends over 15 amino acids. V lost 3 bases, J lost 6 bases, and 6 bases stayed unmatched. Per germline, CDR1 LGHNA and CDR2 YNFKEQ. The CDR3 here is CASSQNAAGAGELFF. CDR3 nucleotide sequence: TGTGCCAGCAGCCAGAACGCAGCGGGAGCCGGGGAGCTGTTTTTT.

This sequence joins TRBV6-6 and TRBJ2-5, with a possible D match to TRBD2 (6 bases). Germline V gene sequence: CDR1 MNHNY, CDR2 SVGAGI (reference sequence). The ends were cut back, 0 bases at V and 2 bases at J, with 13 bases in the middle. The CDR3 has 16 residues. In nucleotides, the CDR3 is TGTGCCAGCAGTTACTCTATCAGGAGGGGACAAGAGACCCAGTACTTC. Translated: CASSYSIRRGQETQYF.

This clone appeared a few times. The sample holds other DNA sequences that translate to the same CDR3. V and J are TRBV5-1 and TRBJ2-1; unclear D gene. The CDR3 contains 12 residues. Germline loops: CDR1 SGHRS, CDR2 YFSETQ. V was trimmed by 2 bases and J by 7 bases, leaving 7 bases between them. CDR3 in amino acids: CASSLGVNEQFF. The CDR3 DNA is TGCGCCAGCAGCTTAGGCGTGAATGAGCAGTTCTTC.

This clone was seen a few times. J is TRBJ2-4 and V is TRBV19; 8 bases are shared with TRBD1. Looked up from germline, CDR1 is LNHDA and CDR2 is SQIVND (reference sequence). This CDR3 region has 10 residues. V was clipped by 6 bases and J by 15 bases; unmatched bases: 4. In DNA form, the CDR3 reads TGTGCCAGTAGGGGGACAGGCCTGTACTTC. Its protein product is CASRGTGLYF.

Turning to this clone: This specimen includes other DNA sequences encoding the same CDR3. The chain carries TRBV30 and TRBJ1-1; D remains unclear. CDR1 is GTSNPN, CDR2 SVGIG, per germline (reference sequence). The CDR3 extends over 13 amino acids. V was shortened by 0 bases and J by 3 bases, with 8 bases between the two germline ends. The chain's CDR3 is CAWSVQSDTEAFF. CDR3 DNA: TGTGCCTGGAGTGTACAATCGGACACTGAAGCTTTCTTT.

The chain employs TRBV30 and TRBJ1-1; no definite D call. The CDR3 consists of 11 residues. V gave up 4 bases and J gave up 8 bases, with 11 bases separating them. CDR1 and CDR2 (germline): GTSNPN, SVGIG (reference sequence). The DNA for the CDR3 is TGTGCCTGGACGGCGGTCTCGGAAGCTTTCTTT. This encodes CAWTAVSEAFF.

This clone was detected a few times. The chain combines TRBV4-1 with TRBJ1-5; 8 bases align to TRBD1. This CDR3 has 15 residues. J lost 2 bases, V lost 6 bases, and 6 bases had no gene match. The germline V gene encodes CDR1 MGHRA and CDR2 YSYEKL. The DNA for the CDR3 is TGCGCCAGCAGGACAGGGGCTGGTCGCAATCAGCCCCAGCATTTT. This encodes CASRTGAGRNQPQHF.

This chain uses TRBV6-5 with TRBJ2-5; a possible D gene is TRBD1 (5 bases). Trimming pared 5 bases from V and 5 bases from J, leaving 6 bases between. This CDR3 spans 11 amino acids. Per germline, CDR1 MNHEY and CDR2 SVGAGI. The CDR3 DNA reads TGTGCCAGCAGTGGGGCGGAGACCCAGTACTTC. Its protein product is CASSGAETQYF.

The chain is built from TRBV9 and TRBJ1-5; TRBD1 matches 11 bases. V dropped 4 bases and J dropped 4; count of bases not matched to a gene: 4. The germline CDR1 and CDR2 sequences are SGDLS and YYNGEE. This CDR3 comprises 15 residues. The CDR3 DNA reads TGTGCCAGCAGCCCAGGACAGGGGGCTAATCAGCCCCAGCATTTT. Its translation is CASSPGQGANQPQHF.

This sequence joins TRBV30 and TRBJ1-2; tentatively, D is TRBD1 (5 bases). The CDR3 extends over 14 amino acids. V lost 8 bases and J lost 2, with 18 bases in between. Germline V lookup: CDR1 GTSNPN, CDR2 SVGIG (reference sequence). This CDR3 is CAGSGRQSNYGYTF. CDR3 coding DNA: TGTGCCGGGTCTGGCCGACAGTCGAACTATGGCTACACCTTC.

V gene TRBV11-2 combines with J gene TRBJ1-2; 9 positions match TRBD1. This CDR3 contains 15 residues. The junction had 9 bases not matched to a gene; V was cut back by 2 bases and J by 8 bases. Germline V gives CDR1 SGHAT, CDR2 FQNNGV. The CDR3 loop reads CASSLQDRGLGGYTF. CDR3 nucleotide sequence: TGTGCCAGCAGCTTACAGGACAGGGGCCTCGGAGGCTACACCTTC. The full variable domain, completed using reference TRBV11-2 and TRBJ1-2, is EAGVAQSPRYKIIEKRQSVAFWCNPISGHATLYWYQQILGQGPKLLIQFQNNGVVDDSQLPKDRFSAERLKGVDSTLKIQPAKLEDSAVYLCASSLQDRGLGGYTFGSGTRLTVV.

The chain employs TRBV7-9 and TRBJ2-7; D possibly corresponds to TRBD1 (5 bases). Trimming left V 1 base short and J 2 bases short, with 15 bases between. The CDR3 consists of 16 residues. The germline V gene has CDR1 SEHNR and CDR2 FQNEAQ (reference sequence). The CDR3 here is CASSLVPSQGTYEQYF. The CDR3 DNA is TGTGCCAGCAGCTTAGTCCCTTCCCAGGGCACCTACGAGCAGTACTTC.